Listed below are T cell receptor beta chains from one sample, sequenced in a study of T cell responses to AZD1222 COVID-19 vaccine. Repertoires were generated with immunoSEQ multiplex PCR, while TCRdb's copy carries only in-frame clones and drops some. Among fewer than 95,000 clones listed, 70% to 90% were seen once. The starting material was peripheral blood, obtained 28 days after the second AZD1222 dose. The receptor source for this set is an adult who received the AZD1222 COVID-19 vaccine. The CDR3 runs from the conserved cysteine through the conserved F or W. The order of the fields is D gene, clone size, V gene, J gene, CDR3 protein, CDR3 DNA. A D gene is named only where the DNA matches it firmly. Size values are once, few and many counts, or a class for expanded clones, and some rows have none.

NA	once	TRBV7-9	TRBJ1-1	CASSLGRDEAFF	TGTGCCAGCAGCTTGGGCAGAGATGAAGCTTTCTTT
NA	NA	TRBV6-5	TRBJ1-2	CASSYSPQGGVGYTF	TGTGCCAGCAGTTATTCTCCGCAGGGAGGTGTCGGCTACACCTTC
NA	NA	TRBV29-1	TRBJ2-3	CSVAHLAGAKSTDTQYF	TGCAGCGTTGCCCATTTGGCAGGGGCCAAAAGCACAGATACGCAGTATTTT
NA	NA	TRBV7-9	TRBJ1-6	CASSLLGADNSPLHF	TGTGCCAGCAGCTTATTGGGGGCAGATAATTCACCCCTCCACTTT
NA	NA	TRBV10-2	TRBJ1-1	CASKYRDTEAFF	TGCGCCAGCAAGTACAGGGACACTGAAGCTTTCTTT
NA	NA	TRBV6-5	TRBJ2-7	CASSYGQNSYEQYF	TGTGCCAGCAGTTACGGCCAGAACTCCTACGAGCAGTACTTC
NA	NA	TRBV9	TRBJ1-4	CASSAQKRGEKLFF	TGTGCCAGCAGCGCCCAGAAGAGAGGGGAAAAACTGTTTTTT
NA	NA	TRBV5-1	TRBJ1-1	CASSLDGGRPGNTEAFF	TGCGCCAGCAGCTTGGACGGGGGCCGCCCCGGGAACACTGAAGCTTTCTTT
NA	NA	TRBV6-2/TRBV6-3	TRBJ2-1	CASSHNLGTTSYNEQFF	TGTGCCAGCAGTCACAACCTCGGGACGACCTCCTACAATGAGCAGTTCTTC
NA	NA	TRBV29-1	TRBJ1-1	CSARSGMNTEAFF	TGCAGCGCCCGTAGCGGCATGAACACTGAAGCTTTCTTT
TRBD1	NA	TRBV2	TRBJ1-2	CASSVQKGAYGYTF	TGTGCCAGCAGTGTACAGAAGGGGGCCTATGGCTACACCTTC
NA	once	TRBV3-1/TRBV3-2	TRBJ1-1	CASYPGSGGTEAFF	TGTGCCAGCTACCCGGGGAGCGGGGGGACTGAAGCTTTCTTT
TRBD1	NA	TRBV5-1	TRBJ2-5	CASSSGDRAKETQYF	TGCGCCAGCAGCTCCGGCGACAGGGCCAAAGAGACCCAGTACTTC
TRBD1	NA	TRBV28	TRBJ2-6	CASSLTPGTAGANVLTF	TGTGCCAGCAGTTTAACCCCCGGGACAGCTGGGGCCAACGTCCTGACTTTC
NA	NA	TRBV7-9	TRBJ1-1	CASSQLPDTEAFF	TGTGCCAGCAGCCAGTTACCGGACACTGAAGCTTTCTTT
TRBD2	once	TRBV5-6	TRBJ2-5	CASSFILAGGQETQYF	TGTGCCAGCAGCTTTATACTAGCGGGGGGGCAAGAGACCCAGTACTTC
TRBD1	NA	TRBV28	TRBJ1-6	CASRGTGHYNSPLHF	TGTGCCAGCAGGGGGACAGGCCACTATAATTCACCCCTCCACTTT
NA	NA	TRBV3-1/TRBV3-2	TRBJ1-5	CASSRQSNQPQHF	TGTGCCAGCAGCCGACAGTCCAATCAGCCCCAGCATTTT
NA	NA	TRBV9	TRBJ2-2	CASSVFPRNTGELFF	TGTGCCAGCAGCGTATTCCCCAGGAACACCGGGGAGCTGTTTTTT
TRBD1	few	TRBV2	TRBJ1-4	CASRLQGAGVNEKLFF	TGTGCCAGCAGATTACAGGGGGCAGGGGTTAATGAAAAACTGTTTTTT
TRBD1	once	TRBV9	TRBJ1-5	CASSAGTGGRNQPQHF	TGTGCCAGCAGCGCGGGGACAGGGGGCCGCAATCAGCCCCAGCATTTT
TRBD1	NA	TRBV2	TRBJ2-2	CASWDRYTGELFF	TGTGCCAGCTGGGACAGATACACCGGGGAGCTGTTTTTT
TRBD1	NA	TRBV5-1	TRBJ1-1	CASSFRQGLNTEAFF	TGCGCCAGCAGCTTTAGACAGGGATTGAACACTGAAGCTTTCTTT